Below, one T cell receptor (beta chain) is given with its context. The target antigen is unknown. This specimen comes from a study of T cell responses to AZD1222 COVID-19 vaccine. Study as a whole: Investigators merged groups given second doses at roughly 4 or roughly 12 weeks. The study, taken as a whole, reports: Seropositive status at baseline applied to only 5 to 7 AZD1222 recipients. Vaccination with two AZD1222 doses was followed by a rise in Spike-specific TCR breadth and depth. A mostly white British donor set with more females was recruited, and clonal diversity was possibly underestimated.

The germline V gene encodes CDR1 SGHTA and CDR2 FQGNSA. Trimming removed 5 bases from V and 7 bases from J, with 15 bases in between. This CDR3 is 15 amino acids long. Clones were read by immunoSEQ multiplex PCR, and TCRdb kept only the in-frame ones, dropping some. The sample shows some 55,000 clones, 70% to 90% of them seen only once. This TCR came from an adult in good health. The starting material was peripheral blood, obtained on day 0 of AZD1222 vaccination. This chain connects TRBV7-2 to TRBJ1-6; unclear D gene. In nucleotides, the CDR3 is TGTGCCAGCAGCCCCCAGCCCCTATCAAATTCACCCCTCCACTTT. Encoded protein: CASSPQPLSNSPLHF.